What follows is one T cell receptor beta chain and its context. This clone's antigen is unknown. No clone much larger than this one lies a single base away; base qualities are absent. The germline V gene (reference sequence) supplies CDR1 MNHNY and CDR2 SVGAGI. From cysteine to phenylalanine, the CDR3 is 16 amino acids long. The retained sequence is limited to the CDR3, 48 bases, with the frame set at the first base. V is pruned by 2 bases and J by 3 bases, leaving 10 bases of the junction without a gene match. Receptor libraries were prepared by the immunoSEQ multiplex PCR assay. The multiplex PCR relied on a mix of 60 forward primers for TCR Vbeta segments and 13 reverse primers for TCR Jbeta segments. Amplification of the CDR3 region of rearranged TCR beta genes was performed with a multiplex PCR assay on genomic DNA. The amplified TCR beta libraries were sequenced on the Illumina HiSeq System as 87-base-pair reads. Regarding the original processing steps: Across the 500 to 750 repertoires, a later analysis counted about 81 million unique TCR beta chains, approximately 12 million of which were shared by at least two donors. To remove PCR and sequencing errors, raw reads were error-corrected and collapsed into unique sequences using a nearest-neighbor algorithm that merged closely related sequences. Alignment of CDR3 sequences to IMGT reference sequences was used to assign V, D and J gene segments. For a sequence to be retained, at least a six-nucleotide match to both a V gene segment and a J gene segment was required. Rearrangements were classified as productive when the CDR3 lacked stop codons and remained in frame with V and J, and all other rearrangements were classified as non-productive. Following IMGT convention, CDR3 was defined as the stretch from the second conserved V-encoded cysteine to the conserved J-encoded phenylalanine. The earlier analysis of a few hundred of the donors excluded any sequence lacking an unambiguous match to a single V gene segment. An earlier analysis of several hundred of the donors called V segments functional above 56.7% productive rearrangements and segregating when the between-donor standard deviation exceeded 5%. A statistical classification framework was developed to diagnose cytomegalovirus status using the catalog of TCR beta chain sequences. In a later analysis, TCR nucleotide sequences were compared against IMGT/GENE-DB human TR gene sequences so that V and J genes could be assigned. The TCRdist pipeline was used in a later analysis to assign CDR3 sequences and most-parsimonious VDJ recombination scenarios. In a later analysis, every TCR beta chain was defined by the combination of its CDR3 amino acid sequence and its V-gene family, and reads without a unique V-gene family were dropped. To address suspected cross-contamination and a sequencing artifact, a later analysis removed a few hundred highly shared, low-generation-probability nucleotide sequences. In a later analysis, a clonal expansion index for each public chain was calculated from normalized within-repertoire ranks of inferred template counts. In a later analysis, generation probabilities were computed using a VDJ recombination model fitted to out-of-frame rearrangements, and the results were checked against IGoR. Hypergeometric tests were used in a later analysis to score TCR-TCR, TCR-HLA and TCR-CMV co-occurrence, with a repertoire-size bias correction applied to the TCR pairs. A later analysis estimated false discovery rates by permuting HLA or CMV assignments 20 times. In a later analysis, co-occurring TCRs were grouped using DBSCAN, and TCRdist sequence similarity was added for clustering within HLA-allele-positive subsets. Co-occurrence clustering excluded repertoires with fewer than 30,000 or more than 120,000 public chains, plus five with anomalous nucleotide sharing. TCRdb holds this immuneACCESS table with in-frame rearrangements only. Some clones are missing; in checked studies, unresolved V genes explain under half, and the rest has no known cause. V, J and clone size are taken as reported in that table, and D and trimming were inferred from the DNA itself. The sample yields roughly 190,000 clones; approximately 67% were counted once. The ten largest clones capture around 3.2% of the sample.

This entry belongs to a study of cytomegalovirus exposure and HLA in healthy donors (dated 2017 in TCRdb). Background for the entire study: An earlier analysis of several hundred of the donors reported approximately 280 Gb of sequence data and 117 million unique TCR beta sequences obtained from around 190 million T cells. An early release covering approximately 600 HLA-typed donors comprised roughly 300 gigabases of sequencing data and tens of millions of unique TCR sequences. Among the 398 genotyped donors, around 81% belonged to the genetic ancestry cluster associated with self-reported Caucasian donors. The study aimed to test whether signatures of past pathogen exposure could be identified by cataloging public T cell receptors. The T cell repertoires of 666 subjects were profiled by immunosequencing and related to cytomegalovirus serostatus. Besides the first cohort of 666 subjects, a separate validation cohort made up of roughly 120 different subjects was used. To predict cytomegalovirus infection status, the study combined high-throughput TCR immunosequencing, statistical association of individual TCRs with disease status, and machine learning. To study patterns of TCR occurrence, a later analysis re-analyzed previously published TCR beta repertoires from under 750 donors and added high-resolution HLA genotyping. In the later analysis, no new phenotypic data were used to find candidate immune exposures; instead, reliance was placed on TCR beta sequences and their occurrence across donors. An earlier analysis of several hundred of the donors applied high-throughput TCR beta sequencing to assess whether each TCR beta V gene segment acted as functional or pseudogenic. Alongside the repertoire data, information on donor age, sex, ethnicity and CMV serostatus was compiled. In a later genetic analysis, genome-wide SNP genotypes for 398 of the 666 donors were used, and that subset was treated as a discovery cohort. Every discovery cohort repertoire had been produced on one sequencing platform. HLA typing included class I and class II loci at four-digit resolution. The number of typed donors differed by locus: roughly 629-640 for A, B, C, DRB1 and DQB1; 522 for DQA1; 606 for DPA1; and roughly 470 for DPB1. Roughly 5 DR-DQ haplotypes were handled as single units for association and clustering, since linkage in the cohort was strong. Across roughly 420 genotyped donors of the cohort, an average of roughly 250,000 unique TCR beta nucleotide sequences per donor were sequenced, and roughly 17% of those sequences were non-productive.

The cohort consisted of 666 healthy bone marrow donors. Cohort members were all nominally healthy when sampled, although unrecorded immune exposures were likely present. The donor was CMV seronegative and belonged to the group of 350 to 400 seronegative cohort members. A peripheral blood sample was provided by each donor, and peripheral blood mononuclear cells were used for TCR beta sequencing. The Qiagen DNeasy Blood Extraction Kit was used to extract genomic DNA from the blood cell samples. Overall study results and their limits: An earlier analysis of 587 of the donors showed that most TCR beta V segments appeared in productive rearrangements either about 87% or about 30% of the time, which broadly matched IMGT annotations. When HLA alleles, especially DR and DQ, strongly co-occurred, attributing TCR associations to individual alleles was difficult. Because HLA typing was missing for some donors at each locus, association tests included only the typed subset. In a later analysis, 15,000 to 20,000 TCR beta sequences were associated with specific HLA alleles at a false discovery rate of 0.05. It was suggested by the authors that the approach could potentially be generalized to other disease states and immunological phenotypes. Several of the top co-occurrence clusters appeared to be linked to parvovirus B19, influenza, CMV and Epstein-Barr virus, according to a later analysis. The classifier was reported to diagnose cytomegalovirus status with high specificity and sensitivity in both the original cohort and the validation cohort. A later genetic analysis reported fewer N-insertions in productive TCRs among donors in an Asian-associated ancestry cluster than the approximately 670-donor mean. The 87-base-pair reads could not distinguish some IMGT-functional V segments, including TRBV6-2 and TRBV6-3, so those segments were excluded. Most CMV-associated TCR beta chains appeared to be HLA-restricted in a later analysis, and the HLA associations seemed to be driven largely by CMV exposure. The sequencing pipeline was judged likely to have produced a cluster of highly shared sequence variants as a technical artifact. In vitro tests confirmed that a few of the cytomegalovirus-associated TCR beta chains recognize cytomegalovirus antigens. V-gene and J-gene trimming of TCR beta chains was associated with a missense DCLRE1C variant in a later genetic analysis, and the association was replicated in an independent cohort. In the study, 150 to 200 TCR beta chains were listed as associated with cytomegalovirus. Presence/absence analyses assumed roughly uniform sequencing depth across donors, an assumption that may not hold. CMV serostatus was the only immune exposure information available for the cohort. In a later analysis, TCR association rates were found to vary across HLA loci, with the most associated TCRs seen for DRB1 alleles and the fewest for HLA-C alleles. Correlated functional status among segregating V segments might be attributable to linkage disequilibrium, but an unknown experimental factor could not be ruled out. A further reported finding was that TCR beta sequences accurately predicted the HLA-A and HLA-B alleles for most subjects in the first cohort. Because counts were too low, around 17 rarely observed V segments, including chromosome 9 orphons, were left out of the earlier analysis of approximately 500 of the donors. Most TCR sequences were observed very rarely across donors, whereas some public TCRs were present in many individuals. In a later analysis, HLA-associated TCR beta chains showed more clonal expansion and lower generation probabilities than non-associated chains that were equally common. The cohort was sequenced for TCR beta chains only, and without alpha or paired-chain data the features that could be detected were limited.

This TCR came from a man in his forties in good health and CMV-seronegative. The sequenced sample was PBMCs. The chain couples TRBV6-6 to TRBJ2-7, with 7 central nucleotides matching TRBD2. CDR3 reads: CASSYNWEGEGYEQYF. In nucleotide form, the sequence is TGTGCCAGCAGTTACAACTGGGAAGGGGAGGGCTACGAGCAGTACTTC.